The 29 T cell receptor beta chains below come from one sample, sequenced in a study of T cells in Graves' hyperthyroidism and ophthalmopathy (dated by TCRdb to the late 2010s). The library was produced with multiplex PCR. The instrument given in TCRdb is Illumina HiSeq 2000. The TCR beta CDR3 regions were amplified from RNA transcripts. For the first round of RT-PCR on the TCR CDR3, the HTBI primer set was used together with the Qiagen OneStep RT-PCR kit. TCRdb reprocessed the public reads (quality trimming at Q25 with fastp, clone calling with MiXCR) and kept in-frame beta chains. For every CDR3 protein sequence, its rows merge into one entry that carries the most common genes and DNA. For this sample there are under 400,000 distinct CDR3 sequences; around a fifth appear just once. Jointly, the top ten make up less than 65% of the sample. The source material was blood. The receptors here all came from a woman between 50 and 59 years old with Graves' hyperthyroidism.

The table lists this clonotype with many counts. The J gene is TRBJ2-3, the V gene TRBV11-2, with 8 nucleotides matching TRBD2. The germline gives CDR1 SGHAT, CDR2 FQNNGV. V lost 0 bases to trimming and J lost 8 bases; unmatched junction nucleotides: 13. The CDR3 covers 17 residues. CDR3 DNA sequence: TGTGCCAGCAGCTTAGAGGGACTAGGGATCAGGGGAGGTACGCAGTATTTT. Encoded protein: CASSLEGLGIRGGTQYF.

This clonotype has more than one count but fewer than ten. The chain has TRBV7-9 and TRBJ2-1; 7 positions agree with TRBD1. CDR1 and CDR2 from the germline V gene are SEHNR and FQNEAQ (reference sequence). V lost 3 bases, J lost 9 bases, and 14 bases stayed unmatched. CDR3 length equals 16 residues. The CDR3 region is CASSFGSGYRGAEQFF. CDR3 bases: TGTGCCAGCAGCTTTGGGTCAGGGTACAGGGGAGCTGAGCAGTTCTTC.

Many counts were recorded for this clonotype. CDR3 in DNA: TGTGCCAGCAGCCGAGGGACATCTCTGGAAGGCTACACCTTC. Protein: CASSRGTSLEGYTF. The chain links TRBV3-1 to TRBJ1-2, with D tentatively TRBD1 (6 bases). The germline V gene has CDR1 LGHDT and CDR2 YNNKEL (reference sequence). V shed 4 bases and J shed 8 bases, with 17 bases lying between them. The CDR3 loop spans 14 amino acids.

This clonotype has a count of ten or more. CDR3 loop: CASSLAEDEQFF. CDR3 coding DNA: TGTGCCAGCAGCTTAGCCGAGGATGAGCAGTTCTTC. J is TRBJ2-1 and V is TRBV7-9; D unclear. The V gene lost 0 bases and the J gene lost 8 bases, with 5 bases spanning the gap. Germline V CDR1 and CDR2: SEHNR, FQNEAQ (reference sequence). CDR3 length equals 12 residues.

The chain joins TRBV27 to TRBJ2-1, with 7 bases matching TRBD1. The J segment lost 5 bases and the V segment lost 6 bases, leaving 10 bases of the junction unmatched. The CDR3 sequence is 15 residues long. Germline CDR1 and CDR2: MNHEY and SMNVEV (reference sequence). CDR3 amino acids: CASRPRGQLHNEQFF. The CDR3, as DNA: TGTGCCAGCAGACCCAGGGGACAGTTACACAATGAGCAGTTCTTC.

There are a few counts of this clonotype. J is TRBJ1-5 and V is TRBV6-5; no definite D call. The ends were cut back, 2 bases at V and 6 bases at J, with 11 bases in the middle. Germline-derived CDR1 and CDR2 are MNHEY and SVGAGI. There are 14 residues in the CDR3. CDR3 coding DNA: TGTGCCAGCAGTTACGTTTCGGTTAGTCAGCCCCAGCATTTT. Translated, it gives CASSYVSVSQPQHF.

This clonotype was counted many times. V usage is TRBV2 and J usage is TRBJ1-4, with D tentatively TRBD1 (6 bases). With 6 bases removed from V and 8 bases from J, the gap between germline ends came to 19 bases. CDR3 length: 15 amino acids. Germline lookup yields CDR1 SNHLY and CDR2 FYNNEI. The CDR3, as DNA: TGTGCCAGCAGCAGAGATCAGGGGAGGTACGAAAAACTGTTTTTT. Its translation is CASSRDQGRYEKLFF.

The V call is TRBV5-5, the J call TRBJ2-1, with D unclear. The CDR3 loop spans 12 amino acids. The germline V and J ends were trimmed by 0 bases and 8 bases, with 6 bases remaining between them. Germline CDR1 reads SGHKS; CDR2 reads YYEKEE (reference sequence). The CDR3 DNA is TGTGCCAGCAGCTTGGTGAAGCATGAGCAGTTCTTC. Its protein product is CASSLVKHEQFF.

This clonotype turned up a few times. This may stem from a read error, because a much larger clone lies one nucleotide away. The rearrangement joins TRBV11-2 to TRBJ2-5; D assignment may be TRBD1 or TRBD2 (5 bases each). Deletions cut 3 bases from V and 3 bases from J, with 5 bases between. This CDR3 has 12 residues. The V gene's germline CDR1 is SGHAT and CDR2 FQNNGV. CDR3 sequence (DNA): TGTGCCAGCAGCTTGGGGGAAGAGACCCAGTACTTC. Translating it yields CASSLGEETQYF.

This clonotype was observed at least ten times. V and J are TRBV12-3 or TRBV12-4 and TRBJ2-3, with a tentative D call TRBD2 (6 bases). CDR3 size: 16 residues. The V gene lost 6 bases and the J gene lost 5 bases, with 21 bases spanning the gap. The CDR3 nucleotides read TGTGCCAGCAGCCCCTTGGTTGCGGGGCTAGGAGATACGCAGTATTTT. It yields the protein CASSPLVAGLGDTQYF.

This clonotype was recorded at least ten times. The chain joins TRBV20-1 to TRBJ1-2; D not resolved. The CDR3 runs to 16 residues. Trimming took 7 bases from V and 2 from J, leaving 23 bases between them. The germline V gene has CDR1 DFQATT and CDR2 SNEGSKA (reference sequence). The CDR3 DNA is TGCAGTGTCCAGTCGGTGAGGCCTATGGTGAACTATGGCTACACCTTC. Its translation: CSVQSVRPMVNYGYTF.

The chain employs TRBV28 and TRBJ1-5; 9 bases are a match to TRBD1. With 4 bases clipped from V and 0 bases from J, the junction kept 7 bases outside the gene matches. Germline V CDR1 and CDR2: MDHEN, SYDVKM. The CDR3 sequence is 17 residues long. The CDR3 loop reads CASSSPTGGDSNQPQHF. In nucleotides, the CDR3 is TGTGCCAGCAGTTCACCGACAGGGGGAGATAGCAATCAGCCCCAGCATTTT.

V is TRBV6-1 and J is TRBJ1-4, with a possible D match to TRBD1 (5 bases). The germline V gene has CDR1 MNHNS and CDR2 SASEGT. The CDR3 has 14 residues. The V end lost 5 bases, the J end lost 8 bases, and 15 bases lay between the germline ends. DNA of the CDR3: TGTGCCAGCAGTACGGGACCTCCGGGGGAAAAACTGTTTTTT. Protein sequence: CASSTGPPGEKLFF.

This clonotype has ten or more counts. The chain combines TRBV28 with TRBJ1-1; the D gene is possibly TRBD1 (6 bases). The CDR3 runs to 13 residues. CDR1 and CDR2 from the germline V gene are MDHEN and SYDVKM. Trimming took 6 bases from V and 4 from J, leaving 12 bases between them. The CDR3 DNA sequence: TGTGCCAGCAGGTCTATAGGGGGCACTGAAGCTTTCTTT. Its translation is CASRSIGGTEAFF. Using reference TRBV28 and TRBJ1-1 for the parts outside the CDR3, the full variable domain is DVKVTQSSRYLVKRTGEKVFLECVQDMDHENMFWYRQDPGLGLRLIYFSYDVKMKEKGDIPEGYSVSREKKERFSLILESASTNQTSMYLCASRSIGGTEAFFGQGTRLTVV.

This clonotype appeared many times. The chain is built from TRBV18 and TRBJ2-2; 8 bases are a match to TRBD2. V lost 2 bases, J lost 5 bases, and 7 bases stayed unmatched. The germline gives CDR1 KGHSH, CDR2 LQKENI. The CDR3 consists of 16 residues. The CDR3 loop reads CASSPNPGGPTGELFF. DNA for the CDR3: TGTGCCAGCTCACCAAACCCGGGAGGGCCTACCGGGGAGCTGTTTTTT.

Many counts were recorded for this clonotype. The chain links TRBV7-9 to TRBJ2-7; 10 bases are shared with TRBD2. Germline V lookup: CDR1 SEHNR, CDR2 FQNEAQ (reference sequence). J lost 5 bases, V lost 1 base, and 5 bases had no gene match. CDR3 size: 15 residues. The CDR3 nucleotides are TGTGCCAGCAGCTTAGATGGACTAGCGGTCAACGAGCAGTACTTC. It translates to CASSLDGLAVNEQYF. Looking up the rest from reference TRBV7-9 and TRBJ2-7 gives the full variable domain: DTGVSQNPRHKITKRGQNVTFRCDPISEHNRLYWYRQTLGQGPEFLTYFQNEAQLEKSRLLSDRFSAERPKGSFSTLEIQRTEQGDSAMYLCASSLDGLAVNEQYFGPGTRLTVT.

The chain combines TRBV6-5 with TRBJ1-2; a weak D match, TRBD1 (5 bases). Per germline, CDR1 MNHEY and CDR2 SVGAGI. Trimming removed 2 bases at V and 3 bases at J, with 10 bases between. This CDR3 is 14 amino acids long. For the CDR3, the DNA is TGTGCCAGCAGTTACCAGGGCAGGGACTATGGCTACACCTTC. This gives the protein CASSYQGRDYGYTF.

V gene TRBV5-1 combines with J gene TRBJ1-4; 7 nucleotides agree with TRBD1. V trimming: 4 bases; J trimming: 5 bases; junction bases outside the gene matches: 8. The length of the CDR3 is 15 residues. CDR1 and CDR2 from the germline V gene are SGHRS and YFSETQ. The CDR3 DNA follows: TGCGCCAGCAGCCCGGGACAGCGACCGAATGAAAAACTGTTTTTT. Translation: CASSPGQRPNEKLFF.

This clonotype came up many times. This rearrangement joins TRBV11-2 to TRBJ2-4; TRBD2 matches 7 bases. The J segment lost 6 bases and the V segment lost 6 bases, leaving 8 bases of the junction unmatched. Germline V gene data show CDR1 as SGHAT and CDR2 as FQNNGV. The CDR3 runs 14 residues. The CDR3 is CASRRIAGLNIQYF. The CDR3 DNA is TGTGCCAGCAGACGTATAGCGGGTTTAAACATTCAGTACTTC.

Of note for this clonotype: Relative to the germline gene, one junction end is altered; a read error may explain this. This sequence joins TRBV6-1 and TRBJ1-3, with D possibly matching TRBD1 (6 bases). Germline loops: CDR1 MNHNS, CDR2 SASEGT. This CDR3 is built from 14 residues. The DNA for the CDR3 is TGTGCCAGCAGCGAAGGGGGGTTTGGAAACACCATATATTTT. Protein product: CASSEGGFGNTIYF.

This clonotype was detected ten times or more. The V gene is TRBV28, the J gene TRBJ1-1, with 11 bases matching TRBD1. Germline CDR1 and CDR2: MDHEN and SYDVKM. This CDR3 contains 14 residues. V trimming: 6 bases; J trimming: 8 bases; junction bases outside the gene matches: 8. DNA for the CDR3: TGTGCCAGCAGGTCTGGGACAGGGGGATCCGAAGCTTTCTTT. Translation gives CASRSGTGGSEAFF.

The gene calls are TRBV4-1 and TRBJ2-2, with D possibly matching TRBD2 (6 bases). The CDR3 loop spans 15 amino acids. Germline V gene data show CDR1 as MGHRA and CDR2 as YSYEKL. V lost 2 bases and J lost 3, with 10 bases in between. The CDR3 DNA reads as TGCGCCAGCAGCCAACGGGACTCCTACACCGGGGAGCTGTTTTTT. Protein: CASSQRDSYTGELFF.

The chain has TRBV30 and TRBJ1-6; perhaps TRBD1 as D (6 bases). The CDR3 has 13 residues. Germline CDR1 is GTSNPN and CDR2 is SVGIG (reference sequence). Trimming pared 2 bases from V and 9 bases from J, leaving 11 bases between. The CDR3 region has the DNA TGTGCCTGGAGTTTGGGGGCTGCTTCACCCCTCCACTTT. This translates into CAWSLGAASPLHF.

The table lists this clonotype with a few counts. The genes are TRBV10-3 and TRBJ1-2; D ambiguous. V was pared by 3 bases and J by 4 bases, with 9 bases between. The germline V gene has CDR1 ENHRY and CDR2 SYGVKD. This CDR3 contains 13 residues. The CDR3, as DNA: TGTGCCATCAGTGAATCAGGAAGCTATGGCTACACCTTC. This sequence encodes CAISESGSYGYTF.

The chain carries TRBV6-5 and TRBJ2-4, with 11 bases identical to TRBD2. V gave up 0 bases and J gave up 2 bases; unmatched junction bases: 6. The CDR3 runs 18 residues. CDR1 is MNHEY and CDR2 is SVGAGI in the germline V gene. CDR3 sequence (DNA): TGTGCCAGCAGTTACTCAACTAGCGGGGGTCTTACCAAAAACATTCAGTACTTC. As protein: CASSYSTSGGLTKNIQYF.

CDR3 nucleotides: TGTGCCAGCAGAGCCGGGACTAGCGGTTCAGGGGAGCAGTTCTTC. As protein: CASRAGTSGSGEQFF. The chain has TRBV6-4 and TRBJ2-1, with 11 bases identical to TRBD2. The CDR3 spans 15 residues. CDR1 MRHNA and CDR2 SNTAGT come from the germline V gene. V lost 6 bases, J lost 10 bases, and 11 bases stayed unmatched.

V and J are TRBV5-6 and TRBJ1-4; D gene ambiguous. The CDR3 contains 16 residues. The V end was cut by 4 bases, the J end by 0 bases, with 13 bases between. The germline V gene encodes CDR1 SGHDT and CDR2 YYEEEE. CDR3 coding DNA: TGTGCCAGCAGCCCCGGTGGTACAGCAACTAATGAAAAACTGTTTTTT. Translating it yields CASSPGGTATNEKLFF.

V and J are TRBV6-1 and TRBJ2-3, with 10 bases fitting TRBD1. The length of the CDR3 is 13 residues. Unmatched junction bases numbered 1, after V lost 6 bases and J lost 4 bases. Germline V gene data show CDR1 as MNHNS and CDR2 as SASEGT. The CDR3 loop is CASRGQGPDTQYF. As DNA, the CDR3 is TGTGCCAGCAGGGGACAGGGGCCAGATACGCAGTATTTT.

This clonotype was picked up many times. The CDR3: CASSQDWGTQYF. The CDR3 nucleotides read TGTGCCAGCAGCCAAGATTGGGGGACCCAGTACTTC. The chain uses TRBV14 and TRBJ2-5; D ambiguous. Trimming took off 0 bases at V and 7 bases at J, with 6 bases between the two ends. This CDR3 spans 12 amino acids. CDR1 is SGHDN, CDR2 FVKESK, per germline.